This T cell receptor beta chain was documented in a study of metastatic and nonmetastatic thyroid tumors. Study-level information: Repertoires from blood and tumor or nodule tissue of malignant and benign thyroid patients were compared. Study-level points and caveats: The reported finding was significantly higher TCR beta diversity in malignant thyroid tumors relative to benign nodules, in blood and tumor.

In the source study's methods: The authors used CDR3 differences across clinicopathological groups to build a distant-metastasis classifier for papillary thyroid cancer. TCRdb reanalyzed the PCR reads with MiXCR. For this entry, the V and J calls and clone size follow TCRdb and not the study's own pipeline. This table has approximately 15,000 clones, under 40% appearing once. Patients underwent thyroid surgery, and none had received any treatment before it. This CDR3 comprises 14 residues. Looked up from germline, CDR1 is SEHNR and CDR2 is FQNEAQ (reference sequence). Trimming cost V 5 bases and J 1 base, with 11 bases left between them. This clone appeared many times. As yet, its antigen is unknown.

The receptor comes from a male donor with papillary thyroid cancer or a benign thyroid nodule (not recorded which). Some clones in this sample may be carry-over from other donors' samples. This chain links TRBV7-9 with TRBJ1-1; D not resolved. The material sequenced was tumor tissue. The CDR3 DNA follows: TGTGCCAGCAGCCCAGAGGTTAAGAACACTGAAGCTTTCTTT. Translation: CASSPEVKNTEAFF.